A selection of T cell receptor beta chains follows, all from one sample in a study of monozygotic twins with inflammatory bowel disease. Each CDR3 protein gets one entry in TCRdb, which reprocessed the 5' RACE reads and gives no DNA. The sample data list 350,000 to 400,000 distinct CDR3 sequences. Material for sequencing was blood. These receptor sequences come from a human donor with ulcerative colitis or Crohn's disease, or a healthy co-twin of an affected twin (not recorded which). CDR3s include the opening cysteine and the closing phenylalanine or tryptophan. Fields, in order: J gene, V gene, CDR3 protein.

TRBJ2-7,TRBV20-1,CSARGALSRDTYEQYF
TRBJ2-3,TRBV6-5,CASSSTGGAADTQYF
TRBJ2-5,TRBV11-1,CASSHASRGGSYQETQYF
TRBJ2-4,TRBV5-6,CASSLEGSDASIQYF
TRBJ2-5,TRBV29-1,CSVWGHEQETQYF
TRBJ1-5,TRBV10-3,CAISKTGTDNQPQHF
TRBJ2-7,TRBV5-6,CASTFQHDEQYF
TRBJ2-5,TRBV3-1,CASSQVANSGRLRETQYF
TRBJ2-5,TRBV5-1,CASSPMQETQYF
TRBJ2-6,TRBV4-3,CASSRDAGANVLTF
TRBJ2-2,TRBV3-1,CASSRSGGRNTGELFF
TRBJ2-7,TRBV7-9,CASSPGTGQSYEQYF
TRBJ1-1,TRBV15,CATSRLGTEAFF
TRBJ1-1,TRBV6-5,CASSWAAEAFF
TRBJ2-5,TRBV24-1,CATRGTGAGETQYF
TRBJ2-5,TRBV6-5,CASSYDRGYQETQYF
TRBJ2-3,TRBV20-1,CSASILAGGPRTDTQYF
TRBJ1-1,TRBV28,CASSRYWDNTEAFF
TRBJ1-2,TRBV20-1,CSARDRGDRVVYGYTF
TRBJ2-7,TRBV29-1,CSVLEGSAYEQYF
TRBJ2-3,TRBV4-3,CASSPESGRREEGVGHTDTQYF
TRBJ1-6,TRBV5-1,CASSLDLRQGSNSPLHF
TRBJ2-1,TRBV5-1,CASSSMGGGSGNEQFF
TRBJ2-1,TRBV5-1,CASSLGQGGGYYNEQFF
TRBJ2-1,TRBV5-6,CASSKPGTGTINEQFF
TRBJ2-7,TRBV19,CASKAERYSYEQYF
TRBJ2-7,TRBV18,CASSPTKTSEQYF
TRBJ2-4,TRBV7-9,CASSLSGADIQYF
TRBJ1-1,TRBV7-9,CASSREIMNTEAFF
TRBJ2-1,TRBV3-1,CASSPHGTSGGAFYNEQFF
TRBJ2-7,TRBV6-6,CASSYQEWQYF
TRBJ2-3,TRBV7-2,CASSLNYRTTDTQYF
TRBJ2-7,TRBV20-1,CSASQIPGQGSGSSYEQYF
TRBJ2-5,TRBV7-2,CASSYLGQAFQETQYF
TRBJ2-1,TRBV5-1,CASSLRSRGLRGEQFF
TRBJ1-1,TRBV10-3,CATSGTENTEAFF
TRBJ2-2,TRBV18,CASSPLTSYSPANTGELFF
TRBJ2-1,TRBV5-1,CASSLVWAAYNEQFF
TRBJ2-2,TRBV9,CASSVQGYTGELFF
TRBJ2-7,TRBV4-3,CASSQDKGGLSEQYF
TRBJ1-2,TRBV20-1,CSARTAGGYTF
TRBJ2-7,TRBV4-3,CASSQHDNSYEQYF
TRBJ2-1,TRBV2,CASATSGRSSYNEQFF
TRBJ2-5,TRBV18,CASSPHKDPGETQYF
TRBJ2-7,TRBV7-8,CASSYMGYEQYF
TRBJ2-1,TRBV7-3,CASSLRGTSGGYNEQFF